These 5 T cell receptor beta chains came from one sample sequenced in a study of beta chain features in type 1 diabetes. The whole isolated RNA underwent reverse transcription, so sequencing captured expressed TCRB transcripts. The table came from immunoSEQ multiplex PCR; TCRdb's copy has only in-frame clones and leaves some out. This repertoire shows about 150,000 clones, about 9.2% found once; its top ten account for roughly 0.74%. The sample was central memory CD4+ T cells from blood. Receptors were obtained from a man aged 18 to 30 in good health.

This clone was seen only a few times. V and J are TRBV7-9 and TRBJ2-7; TRBD1 matches at 8 bases. CDR3 length: 15 amino acids. Looked up from germline, CDR1 is SEHNR and CDR2 is FQNEAQ (reference sequence). With 5 bases clipped from V and 2 bases from J, the junction kept 8 bases outside the gene matches. In nucleotides, the CDR3 is TGTGCCAGCAGCCCGGTGGGACAGGCGACCTACGAGCAGTACTTC. Translation: CASSPVGQATYEQYF. The full variable domain, completed using reference TRBV7-9 and TRBJ2-7, is DTGVSQNPRHKITKRGQNVTFRCDPISEHNRLYWYRQTLGQGPEFLTYFQNEAQLEKSRLLSDRFSAERPKGSFSTLEIQRTEQGDSAMYLCASSPVGQATYEQYFGPGTRLTVT.

This clone came up a few times. The gene calls are TRBV14 and TRBJ1-2; 8 nucleotides agree with TRBD1. The germline CDR1 and CDR2 sequences are SGHDN and FVKESK. The CDR3 is 16 residues long. Unmatched junction bases numbered 11, after V lost 0 bases and J lost 8 bases. CDR3 nucleotides: TGTGCCAGCAGCCAAGATTATGGCAGGGGGCGTGGCGGCTACACCTTC. Translating gives CASSQDYGRGRGGYTF.

The chain carries TRBV9 and TRBJ2-1, with TRBD2 as a possible D gene (6 bases). Germline assignment: CDR1 SGDLS and CDR2 YYNGEE. The CDR3 has 17 residues. V gave up 2 bases and J gave up 4 bases, with 19 bases separating them. CDR3 DNA: TGTGCCAGCAGCGTTCTGGGTTCGGCGGGGACTTACAATGAGCAGTTCTTC. This translates into CASSVLGSAGTYNEQFF.

The genes are TRBV11-2 and TRBJ1-4, with D possibly TRBD1 on 6 matching bases. From germline, CDR1 is SGHAT and CDR2 FQNNGV. Trimming removed 4 bases at V and 7 bases at J, with 16 bases between. The CDR3 runs 15 residues. CDR3: CASSYPRTGSEKLFF. The CDR3 DNA is TGTGCCAGCAGCTATCCGCGAACAGGGAGTGAAAAACTGTTTTTT.

J is TRBJ2-5 and V is TRBV27, with a tentative D call TRBD1 (6 bases). Trimming shortened V by 3 bases and J by 6 bases, and 11 bases separated the two germline ends. Germline CDR1 MNHEY, CDR2 SMNVEV (reference sequence). The CDR3 extends over 13 amino acids. For the CDR3, the DNA is TGTGCCAGCAGTTTCGGTCGGGACAAGACCCAGTACTTC. This sequence encodes CASSFGRDKTQYF.